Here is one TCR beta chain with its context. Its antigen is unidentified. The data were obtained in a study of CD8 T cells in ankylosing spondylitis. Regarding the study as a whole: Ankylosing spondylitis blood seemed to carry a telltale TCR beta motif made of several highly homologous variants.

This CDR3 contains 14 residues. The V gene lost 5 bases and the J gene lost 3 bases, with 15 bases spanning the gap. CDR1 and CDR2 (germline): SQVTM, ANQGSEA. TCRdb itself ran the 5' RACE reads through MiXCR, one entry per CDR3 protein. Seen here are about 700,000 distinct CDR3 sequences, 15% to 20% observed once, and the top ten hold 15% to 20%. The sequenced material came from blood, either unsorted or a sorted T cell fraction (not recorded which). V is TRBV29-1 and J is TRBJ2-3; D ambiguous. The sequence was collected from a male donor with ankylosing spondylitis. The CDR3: CSVRWTGLTDTQYF. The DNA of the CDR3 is TGCAGCGTTCGATGGACCGGGTTAACAGATACGCAGTATTTT.